This T cell receptor beta chain comes out of a study of human T cells and chemical hapten exposure. As for the study in general: Per-sample TCR yields varied mainly from small pooled library volume differences.

Authors' methods: Per sample, the median was approximately 96,000 TCRs, with values from 23,224 to 690,600. TCRdb reprocessed the RACE reads with MiXCR, giving one entry per CDR3 protein. In this record, the V and J calls reflect TCRdb's handling and not the investigators' own analysis. The data contain 95,000 to 150,000 distinct CDR3 sequences, 12% to 15% of them singletons. The CDR3 has 16 amino acids. Germline V lookup: CDR1 SGHVS, CDR2 FQNEAQ. Losses at the gene ends were 4 bases for V and 7 bases for J; bases not matched to a gene: 14. The time point denotes: patch test 1, 2 weeks after DPC sensitization. The treatment denotes: therapeutic diphenylcyclopropenone sensitization with weekly scalp DPC. This clonotype was observed many times. Antigen specificity is unknown. Points from the study as a whole: Expanded TCRs formed significantly more large CDR3 similarity clusters than controls. Alopecia affecting every donor means their immune response may not match healthy people's.

The sample here was whole blood, taken in connection with sensitization to the hapten diphenylcyclopropenone (DPC). The chain links TRBV7-8 to TRBJ2-3, with 7 nucleotides matching TRBD2. This clonotype was sampled from a young man with alopecia areata. Some clones in this sample may be carry-over from other donors' samples. The CDR3 DNA follows: TGTGCCAGCAGCTCCTCGAGACTAGCTGGGATGTATACGCAGTATTTT. This codes for CASSSSRLAGMYTQYF.